The clone carrying this TCR beta chain has just one count. The antigen is unknown. This entry comes from a study of OX40 agonist ivuxolimab in advanced cancers. For the study at large: Patients received ivuxolimab, an agonistic anti-OX40 (CD134) antibody.

Profiling relied on immunoSEQ multiplex PCR, and the TCRdb table lists in-frame clones only, not all of them. The sample lists about 60,000 clones; 90% to 95% were seen once. Per germline, CDR1 MDHEN and CDR2 SYDVKM. The CDR3 consists of 17 residues. Trimming took 2 bases from V and 0 from J, leaving 16 bases between them. The study's findings and limits: CD8+ T cells were the subset that, on average, had more expanded clones than CD4+.

The sample consisted of CD4+ or CD8+ T cells sorted from blood, taken in a trial of the OX40 agonist ivuxolimab. The TCR comes from an adult with an advanced solid tumor such as melanoma, head and neck, liver or kidney cancer. This rearrangement joins TRBV28 to TRBJ1-1, with D tentatively TRBD1 (6 bases). CDR3 region: CASSLPTGHSMNTEAFF. The CDR3 coding sequence is TGTGCCAGCAGTTTACCAACAGGGCATTCTATGAACACTGAAGCTTTCTTT. Complete variable domain (other parts from reference TRBV28 and TRBJ1-1): DVKVTQSSRYLVKRTGEKVFLECVQDMDHENMFWYRQDPGLGLRLIYFSYDVKMKEKGDIPEGYSVSREKKERFSLILESASTNQTSMYLCASSLPTGHSMNTEAFFGQGTRLTVV.